Many counts were recorded for the clone carrying this T cell receptor (beta chain). The J segment lost 6 bases and the V segment lost 1 base, leaving 3 bases of the junction unmatched. This CDR3 spans 12 amino acids. CDR1 and CDR2 (germline): DFQATT, SNEGSKA (reference sequence). RNA transcripts were the template for amplifying TCR beta CDR3 regions. The TCR CDR3 first-round RT-PCR relied on the HTBI primer set. Each CDR3 protein gets one entry after TCRdb re-called the multiplex PCR reads with MiXCR. This sample yields 450,000 to 700,000 distinct CDR3 sequences, of which 46% are seen a single time; 7.5% to 8.5% belongs to the top ten. The data stem from a study of T cells in Graves' hyperthyroidism and ophthalmopathy.

The sample taken for sequencing was peripheral blood or thyroid tissue (not recorded which). The chain links TRBV20-1 to TRBJ2-7; 7 positions agree with TRBD2. This sequence was found in a woman under 30 with Graves' hyperthyroidism. CDR3 in DNA: TGCAGTGCTAGAGTCGGCGGGGGCGAGCAGTACTTC. Translation gives CSARVGGGEQYF.